The clone carrying this TCR beta chain was picked up one time. The antigen remains unidentified. The germline V gene has CDR1 MDHEN and CDR2 SYDVKM. The V end lost 7 bases, the J end lost 1 base, and 10 bases lay between the germline ends. The CDR3 covers 13 residues. Profiled with immunoSEQ multiplex PCR; TCRdb holds only in-frame clones, not every one. The repertoire holds under 2,500,000 clones, approximately 96% seen once, with over 0.1% in the top ten. These data are taken from a study of shared clonotypes between healthy human individuals. Whole-study context: Each donor's CD4 naive and CD4 memory cells filled three plates apiece, CD8 naive two, and CD8 memory one. Overall study results and limits: Exclusively blood specimens were collected; tissue repertoires likely differ.

V gene TRBV28 combines with J gene TRBJ2-5; D uncertain. Input material: naive CD4+ T cells sorted from blood. The subset was: CD45RA+ positively selected. The receptor was isolated from a man between 18 and 35 years old in good health. CDR3 nucleotide sequence: TGTGCCAGCACGGCGCGGCCCCAAGAGACCCAGTACTTC. This encodes CASTARPQETQYF.